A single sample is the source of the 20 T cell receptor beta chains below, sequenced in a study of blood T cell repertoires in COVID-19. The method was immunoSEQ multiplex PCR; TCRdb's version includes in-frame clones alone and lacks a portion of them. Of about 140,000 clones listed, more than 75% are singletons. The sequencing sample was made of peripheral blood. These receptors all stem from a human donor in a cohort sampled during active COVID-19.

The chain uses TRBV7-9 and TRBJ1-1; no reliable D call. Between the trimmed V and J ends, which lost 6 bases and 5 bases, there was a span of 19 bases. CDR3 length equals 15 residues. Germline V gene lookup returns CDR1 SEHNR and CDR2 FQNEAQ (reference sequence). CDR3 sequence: CASSLTSADGTEAFF. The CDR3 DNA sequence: TGTGCCAGCAGTTTGACTTCTGCGGATGGGACTGAAGCTTTCTTT. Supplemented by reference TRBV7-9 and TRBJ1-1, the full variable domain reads DTGVSQNPRHKITKRGQNVTFRCDPISEHNRLYWYRQTLGQGPEFLTYFQNEAQLEKSRLLSDRFSAERPKGSFSTLEIQRTEQGDSAMYLCASSLTSADGTEAFFGQGTRLTVV.

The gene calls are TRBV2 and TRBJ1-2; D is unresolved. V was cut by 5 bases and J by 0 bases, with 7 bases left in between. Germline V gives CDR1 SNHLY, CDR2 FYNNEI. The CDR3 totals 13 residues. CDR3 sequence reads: CASSLDPNYGYTF. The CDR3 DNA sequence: TGTGCCAGCAGTTTAGATCCTAACTATGGCTACACCTTC.

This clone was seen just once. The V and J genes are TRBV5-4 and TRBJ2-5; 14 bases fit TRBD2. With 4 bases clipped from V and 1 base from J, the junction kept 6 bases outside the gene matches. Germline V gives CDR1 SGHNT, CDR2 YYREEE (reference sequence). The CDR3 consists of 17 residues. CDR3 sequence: CASSLGLAGGSQETQYF. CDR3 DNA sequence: TGTGCCAGCAGCCTCGGACTAGCGGGAGGAAGCCAAGAGACCCAGTACTTC.

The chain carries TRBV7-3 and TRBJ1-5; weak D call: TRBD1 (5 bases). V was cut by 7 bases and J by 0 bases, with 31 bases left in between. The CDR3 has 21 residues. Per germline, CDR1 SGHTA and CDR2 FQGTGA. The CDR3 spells CASTSPDKNWRDDYSNQPQHF. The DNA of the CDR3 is TGTGCCAGCACCTCCCCGGACAAAAATTGGCGGGATGATTATAGCAATCAGCCCCAGCATTTT.

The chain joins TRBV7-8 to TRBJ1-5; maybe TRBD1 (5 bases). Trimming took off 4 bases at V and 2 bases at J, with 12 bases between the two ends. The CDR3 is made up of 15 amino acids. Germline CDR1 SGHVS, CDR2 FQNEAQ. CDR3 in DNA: TGTGCCAGCAGCTCCCGACAGCTAGGCAATCAGCCCCAGCATTTT. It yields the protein CASSSRQLGNQPQHF.

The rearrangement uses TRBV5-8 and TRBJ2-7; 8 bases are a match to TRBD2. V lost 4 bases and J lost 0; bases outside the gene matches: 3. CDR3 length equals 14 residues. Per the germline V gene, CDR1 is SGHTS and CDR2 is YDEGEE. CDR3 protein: CASSPGGSSYEQYF. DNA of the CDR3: TGTGCCAGCAGCCCGGGAGGGTCCTCCTACGAGCAGTACTTC.

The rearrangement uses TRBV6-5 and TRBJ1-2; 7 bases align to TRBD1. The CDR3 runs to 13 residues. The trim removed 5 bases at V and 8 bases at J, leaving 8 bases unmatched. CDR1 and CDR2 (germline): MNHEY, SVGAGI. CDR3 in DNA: TGTGCCAGCAGTAACACAGGGGCGCGCGGCTACACCTTC. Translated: CASSNTGARGYTF.

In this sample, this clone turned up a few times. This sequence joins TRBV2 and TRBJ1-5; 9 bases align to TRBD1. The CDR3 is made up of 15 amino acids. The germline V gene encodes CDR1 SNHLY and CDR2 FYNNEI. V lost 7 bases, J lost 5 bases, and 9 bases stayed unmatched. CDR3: CASTLEQGAYQPQHF. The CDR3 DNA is TGTGCCAGCACCCTGGAACAGGGGGCATATCAGCCCCAGCATTTT.

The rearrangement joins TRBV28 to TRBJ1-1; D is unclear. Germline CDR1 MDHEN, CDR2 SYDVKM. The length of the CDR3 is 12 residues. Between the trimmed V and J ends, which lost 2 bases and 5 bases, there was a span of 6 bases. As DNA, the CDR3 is TGTGCCAGCAGTTTAATGAGGACTGAAGCTTTCTTT. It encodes CASSLMRTEAFF.

The CDR3 region has the DNA TGCGCCAGCAGTGACACGACAATCACTAATTCACCCCTCCACTTT. This encodes CASSDTTITNSPLHF. The rearrangement links TRBV10-2 to TRBJ1-6; no firm D call. CDR1 is WSHSY, CDR2 SAAADI, per germline. Trimming left V 3 bases short and J 6 bases short, with 12 bases between. This CDR3 comprises 15 residues.

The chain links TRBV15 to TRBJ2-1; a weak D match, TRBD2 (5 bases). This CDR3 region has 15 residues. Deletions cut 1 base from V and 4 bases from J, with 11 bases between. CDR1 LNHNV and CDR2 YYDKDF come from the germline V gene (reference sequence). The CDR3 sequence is CATSRARGEYNEQFF. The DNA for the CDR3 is TGTGCCACCAGCAGAGCTCGGGGAGAGTACAATGAGCAGTTCTTC.

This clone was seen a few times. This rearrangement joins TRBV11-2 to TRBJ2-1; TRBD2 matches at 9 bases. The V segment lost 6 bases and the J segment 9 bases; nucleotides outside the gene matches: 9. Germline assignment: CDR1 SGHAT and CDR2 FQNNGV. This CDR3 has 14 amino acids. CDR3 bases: TGTGCCAGCAGTCGGACTAGCGCTGGGGGTGAGCAGTTCTTC. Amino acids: CASSRTSAGGEQFF. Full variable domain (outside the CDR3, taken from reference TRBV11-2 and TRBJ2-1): EAGVAQSPRYKIIEKRQSVAFWCNPISGHATLYWYQQILGQGPKLLIQFQNNGVVDDSQLPKDRFSAERLKGVDSTLKIQPAKLEDSAVYLCASSRTSAGGEQFFGPGTRLTVL.

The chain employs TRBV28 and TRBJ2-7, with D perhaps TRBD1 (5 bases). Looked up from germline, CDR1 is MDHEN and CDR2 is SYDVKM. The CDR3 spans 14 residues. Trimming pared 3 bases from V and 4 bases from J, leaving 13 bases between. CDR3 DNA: TGTGCCAGCAGTTTTGGAGACAGAAGTTACGAGCAGTACTTC. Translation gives CASSFGDRSYEQYF.

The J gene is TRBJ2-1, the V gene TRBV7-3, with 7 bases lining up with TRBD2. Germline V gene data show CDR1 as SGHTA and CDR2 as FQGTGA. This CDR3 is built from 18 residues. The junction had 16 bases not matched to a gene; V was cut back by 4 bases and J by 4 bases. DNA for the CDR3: TGTGCCAGCAGCTCCCGACCACGTGGTAGCGGGCGTTACAATGAGCAGTTCTTC. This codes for CASSSRPRGSGRYNEQFF.

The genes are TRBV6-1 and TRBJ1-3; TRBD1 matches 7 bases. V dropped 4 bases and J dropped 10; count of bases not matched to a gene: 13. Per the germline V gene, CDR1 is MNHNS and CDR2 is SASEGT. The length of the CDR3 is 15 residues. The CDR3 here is CASSVRERGQETIYF. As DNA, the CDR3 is TGTGCCAGCAGTGTTCGAGAAAGGGGGCAGGAAACCATATATTTT.

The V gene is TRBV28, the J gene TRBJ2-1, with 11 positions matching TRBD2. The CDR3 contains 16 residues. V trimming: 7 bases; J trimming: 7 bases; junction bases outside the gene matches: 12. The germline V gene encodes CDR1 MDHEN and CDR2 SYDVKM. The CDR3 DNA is TGTGCCAGCACCCATGAGGCTAGCGGGGGGCCGAATGAGCAGTTCTTC. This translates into CASTHEASGGPNEQFF.

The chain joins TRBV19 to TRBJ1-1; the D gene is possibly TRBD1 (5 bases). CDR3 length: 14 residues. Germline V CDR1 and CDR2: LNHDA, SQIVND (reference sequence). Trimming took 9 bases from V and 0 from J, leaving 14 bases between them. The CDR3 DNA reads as TGTGCCAGCTCAGCCGGGGGAATGAACACTGAAGCTTTCTTT. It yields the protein CASSAGGMNTEAFF.

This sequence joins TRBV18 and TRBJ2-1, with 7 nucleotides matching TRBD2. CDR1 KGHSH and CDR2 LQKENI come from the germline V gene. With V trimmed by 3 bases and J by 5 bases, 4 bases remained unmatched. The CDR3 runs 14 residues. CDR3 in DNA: TGTGCCAGCTCACCGGTTCTAGCGGACAATGAGCAGTTCTTC. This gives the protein CASSPVLADNEQFF.

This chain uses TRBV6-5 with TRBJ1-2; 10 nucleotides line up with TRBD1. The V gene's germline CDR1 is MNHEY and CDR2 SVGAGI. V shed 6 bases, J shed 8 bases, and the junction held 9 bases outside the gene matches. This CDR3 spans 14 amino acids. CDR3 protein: CASSDRGLGGGYTF. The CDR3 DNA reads TGTGCCAGCAGCGACAGGGGGCTGGGGGGGGGCTACACCTTC.

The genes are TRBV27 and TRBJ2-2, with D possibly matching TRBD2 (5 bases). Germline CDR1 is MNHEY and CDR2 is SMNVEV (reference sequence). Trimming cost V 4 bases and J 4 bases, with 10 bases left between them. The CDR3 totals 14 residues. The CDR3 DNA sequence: TGTGCCAGCAGTTCTAGGACTCTCACCGGGGAGCTGTTTTTT. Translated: CASSSRTLTGELFF.